Sequencing of this T cell receptor beta chain was carried out in a study of CD8 T cells in Susac syndrome. V lost 6 bases and J lost 3, with 17 bases in between. CDR3 length: 16 residues. Germline V gene lookup returns CDR1 MNHNY and CDR2 SVGAGI (reference sequence). With random hexamers, reverse transcription was performed on roughly 0.45 to 1 ug of RNA. Each CDR3 protein is one row after TCRdb ran MiXCR on the immunoSEQ multiplex PCR reads. The table has more than 110,000 distinct CDR3 sequences, 95% seen once. The chain is built from TRBV6-6 and TRBJ2-2; D is possibly TRBD1 (6 bases). Sample: CD4+ T cells from PBMCs. This TCR derives from a human donor with Susac syndrome. The CDR3 protein is CASSTLVPGDTGELFF. In DNA form, the CDR3 reads TGTGCCAGCAGCACACTCGTACCAGGGGACACCGGGGAGCTGTTTTTT.